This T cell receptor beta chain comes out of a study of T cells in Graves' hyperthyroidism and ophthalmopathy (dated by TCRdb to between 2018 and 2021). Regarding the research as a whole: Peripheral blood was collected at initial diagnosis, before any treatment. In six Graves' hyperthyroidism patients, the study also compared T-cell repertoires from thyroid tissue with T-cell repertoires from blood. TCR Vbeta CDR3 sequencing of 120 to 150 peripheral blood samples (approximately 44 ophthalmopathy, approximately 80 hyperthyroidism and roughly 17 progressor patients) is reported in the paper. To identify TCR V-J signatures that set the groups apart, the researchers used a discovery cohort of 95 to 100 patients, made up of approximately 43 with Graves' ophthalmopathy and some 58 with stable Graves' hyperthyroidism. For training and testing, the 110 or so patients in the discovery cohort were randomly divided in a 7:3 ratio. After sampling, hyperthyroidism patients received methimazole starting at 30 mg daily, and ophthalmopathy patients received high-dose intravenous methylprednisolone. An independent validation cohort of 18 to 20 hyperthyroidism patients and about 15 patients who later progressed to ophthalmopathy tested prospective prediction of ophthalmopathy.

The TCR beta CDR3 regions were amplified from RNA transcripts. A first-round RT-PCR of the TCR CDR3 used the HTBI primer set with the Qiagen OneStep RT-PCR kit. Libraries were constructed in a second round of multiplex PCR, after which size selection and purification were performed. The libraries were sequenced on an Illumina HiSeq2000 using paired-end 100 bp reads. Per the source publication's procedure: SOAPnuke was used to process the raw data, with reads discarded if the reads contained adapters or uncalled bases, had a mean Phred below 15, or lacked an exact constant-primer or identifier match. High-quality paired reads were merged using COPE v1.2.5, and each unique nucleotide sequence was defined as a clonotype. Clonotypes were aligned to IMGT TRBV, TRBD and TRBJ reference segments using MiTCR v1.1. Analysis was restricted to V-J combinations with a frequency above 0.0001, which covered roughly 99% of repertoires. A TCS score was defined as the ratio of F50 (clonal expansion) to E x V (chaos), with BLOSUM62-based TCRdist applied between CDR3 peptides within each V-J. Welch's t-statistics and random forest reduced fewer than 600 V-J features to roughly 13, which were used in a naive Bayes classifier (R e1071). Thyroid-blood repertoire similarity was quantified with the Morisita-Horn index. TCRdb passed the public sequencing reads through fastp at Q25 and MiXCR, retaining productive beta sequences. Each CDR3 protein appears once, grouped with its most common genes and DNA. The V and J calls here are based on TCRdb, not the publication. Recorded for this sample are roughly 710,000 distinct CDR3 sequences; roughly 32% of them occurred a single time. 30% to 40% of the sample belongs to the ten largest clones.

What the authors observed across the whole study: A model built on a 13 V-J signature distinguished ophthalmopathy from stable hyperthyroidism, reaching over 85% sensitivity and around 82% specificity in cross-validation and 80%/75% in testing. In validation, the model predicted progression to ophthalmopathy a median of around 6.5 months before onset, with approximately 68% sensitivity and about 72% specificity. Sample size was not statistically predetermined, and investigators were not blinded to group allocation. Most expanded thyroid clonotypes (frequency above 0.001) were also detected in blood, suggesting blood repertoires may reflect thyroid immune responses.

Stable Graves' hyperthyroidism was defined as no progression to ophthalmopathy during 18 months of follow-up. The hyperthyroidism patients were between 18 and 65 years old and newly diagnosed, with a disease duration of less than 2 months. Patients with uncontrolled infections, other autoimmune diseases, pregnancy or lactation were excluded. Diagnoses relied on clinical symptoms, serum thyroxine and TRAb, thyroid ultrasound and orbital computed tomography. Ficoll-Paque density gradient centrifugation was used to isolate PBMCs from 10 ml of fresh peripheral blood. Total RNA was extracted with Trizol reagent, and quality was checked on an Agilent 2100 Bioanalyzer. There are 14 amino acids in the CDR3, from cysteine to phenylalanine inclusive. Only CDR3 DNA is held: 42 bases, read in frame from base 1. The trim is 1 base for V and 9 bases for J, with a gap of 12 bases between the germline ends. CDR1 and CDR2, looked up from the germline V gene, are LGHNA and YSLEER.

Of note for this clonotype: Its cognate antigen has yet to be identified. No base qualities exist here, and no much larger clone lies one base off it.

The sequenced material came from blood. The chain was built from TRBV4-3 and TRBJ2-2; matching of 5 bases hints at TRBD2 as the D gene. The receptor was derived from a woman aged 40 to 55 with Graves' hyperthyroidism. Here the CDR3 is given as CASSQVATGRELFF. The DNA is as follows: TGCGCCAGCAGCCAAGTTGCTACGGGAAGGGAGCTGTTTTTT.